These T cell receptor beta chains were read from a single sample in a study of blood T cell repertoires in COVID-19. Profiling relied on immunoSEQ multiplex PCR, and the TCRdb table lists in-frame clones only, not all of them. Of 200,000 to 250,000 clones in the sample, more than 85% were seen once. The sequenced sample consisted of peripheral blood. The receptors come from a man aged 40-49 years with active or convalescent COVID-19. The CDR3 runs from the conserved cysteine through the conserved F or W. The D gene is left open where the match is weak. The size field is filled for only some rows; it gives once, few, many or a size class.

j_call d_call clone_size v_call cdr3_aa cdr3_nt
TRBJ2-1 TRBD1 NA TRBV6-6 CASQLGPGQGYNEQFF TGTGCCAGCCAACTCGGCCCGGGACAGGGCTACAATGAGCAGTTCTTC
TRBJ2-5 TRBD2 NA TRBV18 CASSPLAGGRETQYF TGTGCCAGCTCACCTTTAGCGGGAGGAAGGGAGACCCAGTACTTC
TRBJ2-5 NA NA TRBV11-2 CASRQGSVETQYF TGTGCCAGCAGACAGGGAAGTGTGGAGACCCAGTACTTC
TRBJ1-2 NA NA TRBV2 CASIGLDGGYTF TGTGCCAGCATTGGACTGGACGGGGGCTACACCTTC
TRBJ1-1 NA NA TRBV6-5 CASSYSGRMNTEAFF TGTGCCAGCAGTTACTCGGGGCGGATGAACACTGAAGCTTTCTTT
TRBJ2-7 NA once TRBV12-3/TRBV12-4 CASSLFDEQYF TGTGCCAGCAGTTTATTCGACGAGCAGTACTTC
TRBJ2-5 TRBD1 NA TRBV5-6 CASSSTGGEETQYF TGTGCCAGCAGCTCTACAGGGGGCGAAGAGACCCAGTACTTC
TRBJ2-7 NA few TRBV4-2 CASSQDFSVQQYF TGTGCCAGCAGCCAAGATTTTAGCGTACAACAGTACTTC
TRBJ2-7 TRBD1 NA TRBV6-5 CASSPRQGAFEQYF TGTGCCAGCAGCCCAAGACAGGGGGCATTCGAGCAGTACTTC
TRBJ1-2 TRBD1 NA TRBV5-5 CASSLQGAVSFDYGYTF TGTGCCAGCAGCTTACAGGGGGCCGTTTCGTTTGACTATGGCTACACCTTC
TRBJ1-1 TRBD1 NA TRBV29-1 CSGDRGTEAFF TGCAGCGGTGACAGGGGTACTGAAGCTTTCTTT
TRBJ1-2 NA once TRBV28 CASSLGQGNTF TGTGCCAGCAGTTTGGGGCAGGGAAACACCTTC
TRBJ2-1 TRBD2 NA TRBV7-9 CASSQFGGGLADEQFF TGTGCCAGCAGTCAATTCGGTGGGGGACTAGCCGATGAGCAGTTCTTC
TRBJ2-1 TRBD2 NA TRBV28 CASSFPPLAGGNEQFF TGTGCCAGCAGTTTCCCTCCGTTAGCGGGGGGCAATGAGCAGTTCTTC
TRBJ1-5 TRBD1 NA TRBV5-8 CASSLRRGQSQPQHF TGTGCCAGCAGCTTGAGAAGGGGGCAAAGTCAGCCCCAGCATTTT
TRBJ1-1 NA NA TRBV6-5 CASSRDTYEAFF TGTGCCAGCAGTCGAGACACGTATGAAGCTTTCTTT
TRBJ1-1 NA NA TRBV12-3/TRBV12-4 CASSVQGNTEAFF TGTGCCAGCAGCGTACAGGGAAACACTGAAGCTTTCTTT
TRBJ1-1 NA NA TRBV20-1 CSAAGDTEAFF TGCAGTGCTGCAGGGGACACTGAAGCTTTCTTT
TRBJ1-4 NA few TRBV30 CAWSPGGYNEKLFF TGTGCCTGGAGTCCCGGCGGGTACAATGAAAAACTGTTTTTT
TRBJ1-6 NA NA TRBV9 CASSPEGGGSPLHF TGTGCCAGCAGCCCCGAAGGGGGGGGTTCACCCCTCCACTTT
TRBJ2-3 TRBD2 NA TRBV19 CASSIGLAGSSSTDTQYF TGTGCCAGTAGTATTGGACTAGCGGGGTCCTCTAGCACAGATACGCAGTATTTT
TRBJ2-7 TRBD1 NA TRBV6-5 CASMKGGTGGNEQYF TGTGCCAGCATGAAAGGAGGGACAGGGGGCAACGAGCAGTACTTC
TRBJ1-3 NA NA TRBV29-1 CSALNVGGSSGNTIYF TGCAGCGCCCTCAACGTCGGGGGAAGCTCTGGAAACACCATATATTTT
TRBJ2-7 NA NA TRBV5-6 CASTKGVSYEQYF TGTGCCAGCACCAAGGGGGTCTCCTACGAGCAGTACTTC
TRBJ2-7 TRBD1 NA TRBV6-5 CASSKDRVREQYF TGTGCCAGCAGTAAGGACAGGGTACGCGAGCAGTACTTC
TRBJ1-1 NA NA TRBV30 CAWSVIRGNTEAFF TGTGCCTGGAGTGTAATCCGCGGGAACACTGAAGCTTTCTTT
TRBJ2-3 NA NA TRBV9 CASSPLPTDTQYF TGTGCCAGCAGCCCCCTCCCCACAGATACGCAGTATTTT
TRBJ1-1 TRBD1 once TRBV19 CASSIDADRVNTEAFF TGTGCCAGTAGTATAGACGCCGACAGGGTTAACACTGAAGCTTTCTTT
TRBJ1-5 NA NA TRBV19 CASSMGQGYNQPQHF TGTGCCAGTAGTATGGGCCAGGGCTACAATCAGCCCCAGCATTTT
TRBJ2-7 TRBD2 once TRBV19 CASSPLSGGSYEQYF TGTGCCAGTAGTCCCCTCAGCGGGGGGTCCTACGAGCAGTACTTC
TRBJ1-4 TRBD1 NA TRBV7-9 CASSFASTGWREKLFF TGTGCCAGCAGCTTCGCGTCGACAGGGTGGCGTGAAAAACTGTTTTTT
TRBJ1-1 NA NA TRBV15 CATSRGQGSNTEAFF TGTGCCACCAGCAGAGGGCAGGGGTCGAACACTGAAGCTTTCTTT
TRBJ2-7 NA NA TRBV5-6 CASSLGYGGSKEQYF TGTGCCAGCAGCTTAGGGTATGGGGGCTCTAAGGAGCAGTACTTC
TRBJ2-3 TRBD2 NA TRBV18 CASSFTSGTDTQYF TGTGCCAGCTCATTCACTAGCGGCACAGATACGCAGTATTTT
TRBJ1-5 TRBD1 NA TRBV3-1/TRBV3-2 CASSQEVFQGANQPQHF TGTGCCAGCAGCCAAGAAGTCTTCCAGGGGGCGAATCAGCCCCAGCATTTT
TRBJ1-1 NA NA TRBV7-9 CASSLSSGRGTEAFF TGTGCCAGCAGCTTAAGTTCCGGACGGGGGACTGAAGCTTTCTTT
TRBJ2-1 NA few TRBV25-1 CASSVLGASYNEQFF TGTGCCAGCAGTGTCCTAGGTGCTTCCTACAATGAGCAGTTCTTC
TRBJ2-3 TRBD2 NA TRBV30 CAWATSGRWYTQYF TGTGCCTGGGCTACTAGCGGGAGATGGTATACGCAGTATTTT
TRBJ2-5 TRBD1 NA TRBV5-4 CASSPTPGQGTETQYF TGTGCCAGCAGCCCCACACCGGGACAGGGGACGGAGACCCAGTACTTC
TRBJ2-1 TRBD2 NA TRBV28 CASTLPAGGPDEQFF TGTGCCAGCACCCTCCCTGCGGGAGGGCCCGATGAGCAGTTCTTC
TRBJ1-1 NA NA TRBV7-3 CASSLGPGLNTEAFF TGTGCCAGCAGCTTAGGGCCAGGGTTGAATACTGAAGCTTTCTTT
TRBJ1-6 TRBD1 NA TRBV30 CAWSLGTVNSPLHF TGTGCCTGGAGTCTGGGGACAGTTAATTCACCCCTCCACTTT
TRBJ1-2 NA NA TRBV4-1 CASSPADGLNYGYTF TGCGCCAGCAGCCCGGCGGACGGACTTAACTATGGCTACACCTTC
TRBJ2-2 NA NA TRBV7-8 CASSYRQYTGELFF TGTGCCAGCAGCTACCGACAGTACACCGGGGAGCTGTTTTTT
TRBJ1-3 TRBD1 NA TRBV6-5 CASSYSGTGAGNTIYF TGTGCCAGCAGTTACTCCGGGACAGGGGCTGGAAACACCATATATTTT
TRBJ2-1 TRBD2 NA TRBV14 CASSQATKLAGRDEQFF TGTGCCAGCAGCCAAGCAACGAAACTAGCGGGTCGGGATGAGCAGTTCTTC
TRBJ1-5 NA NA TRBV27 CASSFLGPSGASNQPQHF TGTGCCAGCAGTTTCCTCGGGCCGAGCGGAGCTAGCAATCAGCCCCAGCATTTT
TRBJ2-1 NA once TRBV5-4 CASSFWGDLYNEQFF TGTGCCAGCAGCTTTTGGGGGGACCTATACAATGAGCAGTTCTTC
TRBJ2-1 TRBD1 NA TRBV4-1 CASSHRGLDNEQFF TGCGCCAGCAGCCACAGGGGGCTCGACAATGAGCAGTTCTTC
TRBJ2-7 TRBD1 NA TRBV7-2 CASSSRTGGTYEQYF TGTGCCAGCAGCTCCAGGACAGGGGGGACCTACGAGCAGTACTTC
TRBJ2-5 NA NA TRBV7-9 CASSLAIAETQYF TGTGCCAGCAGCTTAGCGATAGCAGAGACCCAGTACTTC
TRBJ2-2 NA NA TRBV6-5 CAGARTFNTGELFF TGTGCCGGCGCAAGGACATTCAACACCGGGGAGCTGTTTTTT